The 6 T cell receptor beta chains below come from one sample, sequenced in a study of T cell repertoires in cytomegalovirus infection. TCRdb used MiXCR to reprocess the reads, holding one entry per CDR3 protein. The table shows roughly 640,000 distinct CDR3 sequences, with 20% to 25% occurring only once. What was sequenced was CD8+ T cells from PBMCs. The receptor source for this set is a human donor in good health (CMV status not recorded). Some clones in this sample may be carry-over from other donors' samples.

This clonotype was detected only a few times. The chain joins TRBV9 to TRBJ1-5; D is perhaps TRBD1 (5 bases). This CDR3 is 16 amino acids long. CDR1 and CDR2 from the germline V gene are SGDLS and YYNGEE. The ends were cut back, 1 base at V and 4 bases at J, with 15 bases in the middle. CDR3 sequence reads: CASSVKHRFPNQPQHF. The CDR3 DNA sequence: TGTGCCAGCAGCGTAAAACACAGGTTCCCAAATCAGCCCCAGCATTTT.

This clonotype has only a few counts. The J gene is TRBJ1-2, the V gene TRBV29-1, with D hard to call. This CDR3 comprises 13 residues. Looked up from germline, CDR1 is SQVTM and CDR2 is ANQGSEA. The V and J ends lost 4 bases and 8 bases respectively, with 17 bases between them. The CDR3 DNA reads as TGCAGCGTTGGTCCGGACCTATCAGGAGGCTACACCTTC. Its protein product is CSVGPDLSGGYTF.

The rearrangement uses TRBV6-6 and TRBJ2-7; D is unresolved. Looked up from germline, CDR1 is MNHNY and CDR2 is SVGAGI (reference sequence). The CDR3 consists of 15 residues. V was clipped by 4 bases and J by 1 base, with 14 bases between them. The CDR3 DNA follows: TGTGCCAGCAGTTCTCTGGGCCTAGGATCCTACGAGCAGTACGTC. This sequence encodes CASSSLGLGSYEQYV.

This clonotype was recorded at least ten times. The rearrangement uses TRBV29-1 and TRBJ1-2, with 7 bases identical to TRBD1. The CDR3 sequence is 12 residues long. Germline V gene sequence: CDR1 SQVTM, CDR2 ANQGSEA. After removal of 3 bases from V and 5 bases from J, the junction contained 3 bases not matched to a gene. The CDR3 DNA sequence: TGCAGCGTTGAGGGCAGGGGGTATGGCTACACCTTC. This sequence encodes CSVEGRGYGYTF.

This clonotype came up a few times. The chain is built from TRBV20-1 and TRBJ1-1; TRBD1 agrees at 11 bases. This CDR3 region has 18 residues. Germline CDR1 and CDR2: DFQATT and SNEGSKA (reference sequence). The ends lost 1 base at V and 3 bases at J; junction bases unmatched: 13. The CDR3: CSARAPTMDRGLDTEAFF. CDR3 in DNA: TGCAGTGCTAGAGCCCCCACGATGGACAGGGGGCTTGACACTGAAGCTTTCTTT.

This sequence joins TRBV20-1 and TRBJ1-2; 9 bases align to TRBD1. The CDR3 has 13 residues. CDR1 and CDR2 from the germline V gene are DFQATT and SNEGSKA (reference sequence). Germline trimming cut 1 base from V and 7 bases from J; bases unmatched to any gene: 4. CDR3 region: CSARGTGEVGYTF. For the CDR3, the DNA is TGCAGTGCTAGAGGGACAGGGGAAGTTGGCTACACCTTC.